The source of this T cell receptor beta chain is a study of siplizumab effects on memory and regulatory T cells. Note on this clone: Its antigen is unidentified.

Study-wide findings and caveats: Phenotypic classification as naive or memory proved unattainable for roughly 75-95% of proliferating CD4+ or CD8+ clones. Tracing alloreactive clones into unstimulated subsets worked for only a minor fraction of them.

For every sample, about 10^5 TCR templates were assayed. Sequencing was performed with immunoSEQ multiplex PCR; in TCRdb, only in-frame clones are kept and a portion is missing. The sample has about 100,000 clones, 94% seen once. CDR1 is SGHVS and CDR2 is FQNEAQ in the germline V gene. The CDR3 has 15 amino acids. V was clipped by 1 base and J by 5 bases, with 9 bases between them. The clonotype originates from a human donor in good health. The genes are TRBV7-8 and TRBJ1-6; no definite D call. The sequenced sample consisted of non-Treg CD4+ T cells sorted from blood. The DNA of the CDR3 is TGTGCCAGCAGCTTAGGCGGTATACATAATTCACCCCTCCACTTT. This sequence encodes CASSLGGIHNSPLHF.